The sequence of this T cell receptor beta chain was determined in a study of T cells in Graves' hyperthyroidism and ophthalmopathy. Study observations and caveats: A model built on 13 V-J features separated ophthalmopathy from stable hyperthyroidism. It was a median about seven months before onset that the model predicted ophthalmopathy.

Each patient was aged 18 to 65 and had newly diagnosed hyperthyroidism of under 2 months' duration. The germline CDR1 and CDR2 sequences are MNHEY and SVGAGI. The CDR3 runs to 14 residues. V was clipped by 0 bases and J by 7 bases, with 12 bases between them. To note about this clonotype: No antigen is known for it.

Template material for amplifying TCR beta CDR3 regions consisted of RNA transcripts. Researchers ran a first-round RT-PCR on the TCR CDR3 using the HTBI primer set. Each CDR3 protein is one row after TCRdb ran MiXCR on the multiplex PCR reads. This sample has some 360,000 distinct CDR3 sequences; more than 11% occur once, and the top ten carry more than 9.5%. This clonotype was sampled from an older woman with Graves' hyperthyroidism. This sequence joins TRBV6-5 and TRBJ1-2; D gene unclear. The sample taken for sequencing was blood. The CDR3 DNA reads as TGTGCCAGCAGTTACTCAGGTCCGGTACGTGGCTACACCTTC. Protein sequence: CASSYSGPVRGYTF.